This TCR beta chain was identified in a study of T cell repertoires in cytomegalovirus infection. Turning to the study itself: Matching HLA type and CMV infection were both indicated by public TCR beta signatures. Study-wide findings and caveats: Ex vivo, HLA-C-restricted CMV-specific TCR beta clonotypes prevailed over the rest of the response. Summed public TCR beta family frequency identified CMV carriers bearing the relevant HLA.

This clonotype was seen repeatedly, ten times or more. Its cognate antigen is unknown. TCRdb re-called the reads with MiXCR, one entry per CDR3 protein. The table shows about 530,000 distinct CDR3 sequences, with around 27% occurring only once. Trimming took off 5 bases at V and 2 bases at J, with 15 bases between the two ends. This CDR3 spans 15 amino acids. Germline assignment: CDR1 SEHNR and CDR2 FQNEAQ (reference sequence). The specimen was PBMCs. J is TRBJ1-2 and V is TRBV7-9; possible D gene TRBD1, 5 bases. This TCR came from a human donor in good health (CMV status not recorded). Some clones in this sample may be carry-over from other donors' samples. CDR3 amino acids: CASSLSGRQNYGYTF. Here the CDR3 DNA reads TGTGCCAGCAGCCTCTCGGGGCGGCAGAACTATGGCTACACCTTC.